One and the same sample provided the 9 T cell receptor beta chains below, sequenced in a study of blood T cells in healthy people across ages. Together with a sample-barcoded 5' primer, a J-beta primer mix was included in a second PCR lasting roughly 6 to 12 cycles. Using its own MiXCR run on the 5' RACE reads, TCRdb lists one record per CDR3 protein. The sample shows about 640,000 distinct CDR3 sequences, under 70% of them seen only once. The source material was blood. These receptors originate from a man in his 60s in good health.

This clonotype was found a few times. CDR3 sequence (DNA): TGTGCCAGCAGCTTAGATACGGGGGCCGGGAATGAGCAGTTCTTC. It encodes CASSLDTGAGNEQFF. The chain has TRBV7-2 and TRBJ2-1, with D possibly being TRBD1 or TRBD2 (6 bases each). This CDR3 has 15 residues. Trimming left V 1 base short and J 7 bases short, with 14 bases between. Germline CDR1 is SGHTA and CDR2 is FQGNSA.

This chain joins TRBV7-9 and TRBJ1-2; D perhaps matches TRBD1 (6 bases). The CDR3 covers 16 residues. Germline V gene sequence: CDR1 SEHNR, CDR2 FQNEAQ (reference sequence). Deletions cut 5 bases from V and 3 bases from J, with 19 bases between. CDR3 in amino acids: CASSARGGAFDYGYTF. CDR3 bases: TGTGCCAGCAGCGCCCGCGGGGGGGCGTTTGACTATGGCTACACCTTC.

V is TRBV29-1 and J is TRBJ2-5, with a possible D match to TRBD2 (5 bases). CDR1 is SQVTM and CDR2 is ANQGSEA in the germline V gene. The CDR3 covers 13 residues. V was trimmed by 4 bases and J by 2 bases, leaving 11 bases between them. This CDR3 reads CSVAGERQETQYF. In DNA, the CDR3 is TGCAGCGTTGCTGGGGAGAGGCAAGAGACCCAGTACTTC.

The rearrangement uses TRBV3-1 and TRBJ2-3; TRBD2 agrees at 9 bases. This CDR3 has 15 residues. The junction had 8 bases not matched to a gene; V was cut back by 4 bases and J by 6 bases. Germline lookup yields CDR1 LGHDT and CDR2 YNNKEL (reference sequence). The CDR3: CASSPPSGGRDTQYF. CDR3 in DNA: TGTGCCAGCAGCCCCCCCAGCGGGGGGCGGGATACGCAGTATTTT.

This chain connects TRBV3-1 to TRBJ2-5, with D unresolved. V lost 5 bases, J lost 5 bases, and 15 bases lay in between. From germline, CDR1 is LGHDT and CDR2 YNNKEL (reference sequence). CDR3 length: 14 residues. The CDR3 loop reads CASSLGYPEETQYF. CDR3 bases: TGTGCCAGCAGCTTAGGGTATCCGGAGGAGACCCAGTACTTC.

The V and J genes are TRBV12-3 or TRBV12-4 and TRBJ2-3; D may correspond to TRBD1 or TRBD2 (5 bases each). The V gene lost 3 bases and the J gene lost 1 base, with 17 bases spanning the gap. The CDR3 contains 17 residues. The chain's CDR3 is CASSFGRGRGGTDTQYF. As DNA, the CDR3 is TGTGCCAGCAGTTTTGGACGGGGCAGAGGAGGCACAGATACGCAGTATTTT.

This clonotype came up once. The gene calls are TRBV29-1 and TRBJ2-5, with D possibly TRBD2 on 6 matching bases. Looked up from germline, CDR1 is SQVTM and CDR2 is ANQGSEA. CDR3 length equals 13 residues. Trimming cost V 4 bases and J 1 base, with 10 bases left between them. The CDR3 region has the DNA TGCAGCGTTGGGGGGGACTTCCAAGAGACCCAGTACTTC. Translation: CSVGGDFQETQYF.

This chain joins TRBV6-1 and TRBJ2-2; 9 positions agree with TRBD1. The CDR3 loop spans 17 amino acids. Trimming removed 7 bases from V and 0 bases from J; junction bases left unmatched: 9. Germline V gene lookup returns CDR1 MNHNS and CDR2 SASEGT. The CDR3 DNA reads TGTGCCAGCAAACGGGACAGGGCAACCACGAACACCGGGGAGCTGTTTTTT. Its translation is CASKRDRATTNTGELFF.

This clonotype was recorded at least ten times. This rearrangement joins TRBV28 to TRBJ2-6; a weak D match, TRBD2 (6 bases). V was pared by 5 bases and J by 2 bases, with 10 bases between. Germline V gives CDR1 MDHEN, CDR2 SYDVKM. This CDR3 is 15 amino acids long. CDR3 amino acids: CASSGTFAGANVLTF. The CDR3 nucleotides are TGTGCCAGCAGTGGGACTTTCGCTGGGGCCAACGTCCTGACTTTC.